This TCR beta chain appears in the sequencing data of a study of CD4 T cells in relation to SARS-CoV-2 and coronaviruses. About the research overall: PBMCs were cultured with antigen for less than twelve days before TCR beta sequencing.

With regard to this clone: Its target is not known.

From germline, CDR1 is LGHNT and CDR2 FRNRAP. The CDR3 is 15 residues long. The V gene lost 10 bases and the J gene lost 8 bases, with 23 bases spanning the gap. The repertoire was sequenced with immunoSEQ multiplex PCR; TCRdb's copy has only in-frame clones and lacks some. The data show tens of thousands of clones, roughly 84% seen once. V gene TRBV12-5 combines with J gene TRBJ1-4; D not certain. The sequence came from an adult with COVID-19. The sample was naive CD4+ T cells from PBMCs, cultured in vitro. Subset given: naive CD4+ T cells isolated by negative enrichment. CDR3 in DNA: TGTGCTACCGGGCGGGCATTCGGTTATAGGGAAAAACTGTTTTTT. It is translated as CATGRAFGYREKLFF.